The clone carrying this TCR beta chain was counted many times. Its antigen is not identified. TCRdb passed the 5' RACE reads through MiXCR, listing each CDR3 protein once. The table has around 30,000 distinct CDR3 sequences, approximately 4.2% seen once; the top ten hold 23%. The sample belongs to a study of neurological immune-mediated disorders. Whole-study results and caveats: Whereas HTLV-1-associated myelopathy showed the most TCR clonal expansion, multiple sclerosis showed the least, with levels below those of healthy controls.

The controls, all healthy individuals, were blood bank volunteers in Maryland, USA. Between the trimmed V and J ends, which lost 4 bases and 1 base, there was a span of 8 bases. CDR3 length: 13 amino acids. In germline, CDR1 is SQVTM, CDR2 ANQGSEA. The receptor's source is a young man in good health. The rearrangement uses TRBV29-1 and TRBJ1-5, with no clear D. Sequenced material: PBMCs. The CDR3 sequence: CSVGGGSNQPQHF. CDR3 DNA: TGCAGCGTTGGAGGTGGAAGCAATCAGCCCCAGCATTTT.